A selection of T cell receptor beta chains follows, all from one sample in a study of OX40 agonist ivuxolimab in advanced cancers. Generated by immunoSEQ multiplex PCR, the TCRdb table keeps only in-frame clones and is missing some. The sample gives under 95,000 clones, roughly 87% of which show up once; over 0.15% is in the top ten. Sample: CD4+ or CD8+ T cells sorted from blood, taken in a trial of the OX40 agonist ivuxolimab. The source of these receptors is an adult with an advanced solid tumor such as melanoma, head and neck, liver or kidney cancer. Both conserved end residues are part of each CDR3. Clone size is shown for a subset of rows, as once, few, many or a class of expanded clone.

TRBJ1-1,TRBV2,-,CASLPPSNTEAFF
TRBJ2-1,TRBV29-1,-,CSAHNEPGLALAKQFF
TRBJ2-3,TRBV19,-,CASSWKTDTQYF
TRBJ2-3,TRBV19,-,CASSRARGTTDTQYF
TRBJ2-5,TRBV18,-,CASRRGEETQYF
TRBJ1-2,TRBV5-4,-,CASSLEGYGYTF
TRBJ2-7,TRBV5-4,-,CASQTRQTSEQYF
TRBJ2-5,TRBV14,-,CASSLLLAGVQETQYF
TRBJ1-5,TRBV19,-,CASSIDGGRRSTQHF
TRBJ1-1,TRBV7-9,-,CASSLDGGRNTEAFF
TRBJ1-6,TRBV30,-,CAWTGGSSSPLHF
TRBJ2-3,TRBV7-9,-,CASSLGRSTDTQYF
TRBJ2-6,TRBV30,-,CAWSGTGSGANVLTF
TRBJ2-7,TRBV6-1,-,CASSRQGYEQYF
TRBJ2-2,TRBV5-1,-,CASSLKGRNTGELFF
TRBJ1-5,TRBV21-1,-,CASSKRFDRVLQPQHF
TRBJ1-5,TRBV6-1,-,CASSEGRGINQPQHF
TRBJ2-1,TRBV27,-,CASSFQLAGGPEQFF
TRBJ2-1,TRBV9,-,CASSVYSRIGNEQFF
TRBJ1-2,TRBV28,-,CASRTDRHYGYTF
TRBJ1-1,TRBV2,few,CASIGAGMNTEAFF
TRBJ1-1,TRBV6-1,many,CASILRSGVNTEAFF
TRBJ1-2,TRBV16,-,CASSQSGQGNGYTF